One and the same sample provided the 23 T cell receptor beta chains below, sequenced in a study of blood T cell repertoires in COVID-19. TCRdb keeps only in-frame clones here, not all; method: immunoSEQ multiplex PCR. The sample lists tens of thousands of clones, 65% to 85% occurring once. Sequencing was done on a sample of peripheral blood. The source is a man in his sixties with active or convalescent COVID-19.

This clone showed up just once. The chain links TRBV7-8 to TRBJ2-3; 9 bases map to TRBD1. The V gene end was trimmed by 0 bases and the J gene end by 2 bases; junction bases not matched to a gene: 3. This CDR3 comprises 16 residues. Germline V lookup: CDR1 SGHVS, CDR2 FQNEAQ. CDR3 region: CASSLAGQGYTDTQYF. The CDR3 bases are TGTGCCAGCAGCTTAGCGGGACAGGGATACACAGATACGCAGTATTTT. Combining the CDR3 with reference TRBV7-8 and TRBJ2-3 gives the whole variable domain GAGVSQSPRYKVAKRGQDVALRCDPISGHVSLFWYQQALGQGPEFLTYFQNEAQLDKSGLPSDRFFAERPEGSVSTLKIQRTQQEDSAVYLCASSLAGQGYTDTQYFGPGTRLTVL.

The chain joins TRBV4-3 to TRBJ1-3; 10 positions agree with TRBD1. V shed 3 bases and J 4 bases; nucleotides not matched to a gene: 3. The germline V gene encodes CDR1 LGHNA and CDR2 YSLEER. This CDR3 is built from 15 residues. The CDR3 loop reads CASSQGQGRGNTIYF. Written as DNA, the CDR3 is TGCGCCAGCAGCCAGGGACAGGGGCGAGGAAACACCATATATTTT.

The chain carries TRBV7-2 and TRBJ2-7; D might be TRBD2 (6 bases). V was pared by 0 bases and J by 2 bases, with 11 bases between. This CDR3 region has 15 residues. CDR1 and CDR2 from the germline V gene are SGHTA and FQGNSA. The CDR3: CASSLASGTPYEQYF. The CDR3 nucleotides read TGTGCCAGCAGCTTAGCTAGCGGAACTCCCTACGAGCAGTACTTC.

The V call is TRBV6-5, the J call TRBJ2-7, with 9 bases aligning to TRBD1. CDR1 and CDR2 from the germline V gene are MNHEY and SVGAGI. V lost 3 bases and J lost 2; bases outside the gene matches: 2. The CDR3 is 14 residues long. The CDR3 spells CASSYGQGTYEQYF. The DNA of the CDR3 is TGTGCCAGCAGTTATGGACAGGGGACCTACGAGCAGTACTTC.

The DNA for the CDR3 is TGTGCCAGCAGTCAGGAATTAGAGACCCAGTACTTC. Protein: CASSQELETQYF. This sequence joins TRBV2 and TRBJ2-5, with D uncertain. Looked up from germline, CDR1 is SNHLY and CDR2 is FYNNEI. The V end was cut by 5 bases, the J end by 4 bases, with 8 bases between. This CDR3 contains 12 residues.

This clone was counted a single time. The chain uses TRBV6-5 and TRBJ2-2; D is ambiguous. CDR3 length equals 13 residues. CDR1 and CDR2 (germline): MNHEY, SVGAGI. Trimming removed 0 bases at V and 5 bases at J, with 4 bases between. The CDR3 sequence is CASSYSRTGELFF. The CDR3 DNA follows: TGTGCCAGCAGTTACTCGAGGACCGGGGAGCTGTTTTTT.

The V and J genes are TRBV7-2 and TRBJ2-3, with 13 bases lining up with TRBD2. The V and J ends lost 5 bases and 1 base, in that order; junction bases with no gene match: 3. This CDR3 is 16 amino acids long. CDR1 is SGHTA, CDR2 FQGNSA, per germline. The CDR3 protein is CASSGGLAGGTDTQYF. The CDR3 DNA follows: TGTGCCAGCAGCGGCGGACTAGCGGGGGGCACAGATACGCAGTATTTT.

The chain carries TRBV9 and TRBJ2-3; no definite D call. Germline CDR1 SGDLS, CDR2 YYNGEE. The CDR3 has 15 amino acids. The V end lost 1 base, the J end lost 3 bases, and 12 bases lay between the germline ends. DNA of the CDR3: TGTGCCAGCAGCGTAAACACCCCCATGACAGATACGCAGTATTTT. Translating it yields CASSVNTPMTDTQYF.

In DNA, the CDR3 is TGTGCCAGCTACTCCCGAGGGGGGGGAGAGACCCAGTACTTC. As protein: CASYSRGGGETQYF. V gene TRBV6-5 combines with J gene TRBJ2-5, with a possible D match to TRBD2 (7 bases). Between the trimmed V and J ends, which lost 8 bases and 4 bases, there was a span of 17 bases. Germline V CDR1 and CDR2: MNHEY, SVGAGI. This CDR3 comprises 14 residues.

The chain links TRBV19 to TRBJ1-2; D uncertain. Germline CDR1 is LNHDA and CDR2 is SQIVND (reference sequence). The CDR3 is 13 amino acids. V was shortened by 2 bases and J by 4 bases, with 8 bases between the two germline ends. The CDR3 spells CASSIPVFYGYTF. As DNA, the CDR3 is TGTGCCAGTAGTATACCGGTTTTCTATGGCTACACCTTC.

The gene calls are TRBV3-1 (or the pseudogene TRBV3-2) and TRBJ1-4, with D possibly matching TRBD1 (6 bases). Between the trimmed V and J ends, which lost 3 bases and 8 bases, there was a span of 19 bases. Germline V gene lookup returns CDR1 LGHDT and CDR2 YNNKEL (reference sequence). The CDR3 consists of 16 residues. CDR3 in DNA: TGTGCCAGCAGCCACTCCCTAGGGGGAATCTACGAAAAACTGTTTTTT. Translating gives CASSHSLGGIYEKLFF.

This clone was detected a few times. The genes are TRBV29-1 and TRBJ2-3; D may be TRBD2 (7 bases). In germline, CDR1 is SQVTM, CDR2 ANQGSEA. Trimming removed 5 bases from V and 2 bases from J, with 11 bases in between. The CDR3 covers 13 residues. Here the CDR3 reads CSVPAGATDTQYF. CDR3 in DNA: TGCAGCGTTCCGGCGGGGGCCACAGATACGCAGTATTTT.

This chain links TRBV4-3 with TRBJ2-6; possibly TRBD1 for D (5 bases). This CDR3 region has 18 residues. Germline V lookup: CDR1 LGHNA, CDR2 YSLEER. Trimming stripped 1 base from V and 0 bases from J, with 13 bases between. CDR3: CASSQVNRLSSGANVLTF. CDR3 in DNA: TGCGCCAGCAGCCAAGTGAACAGGCTCTCCTCTGGGGCCAACGTCCTGACTTTC.

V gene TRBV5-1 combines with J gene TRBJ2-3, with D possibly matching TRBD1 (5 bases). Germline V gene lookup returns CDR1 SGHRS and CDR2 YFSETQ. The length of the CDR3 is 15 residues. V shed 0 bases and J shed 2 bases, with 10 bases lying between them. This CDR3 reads CASSLVGRLTDTQYF. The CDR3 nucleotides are TGCGCCAGCAGCTTGGTGGGGCGACTCACAGATACGCAGTATTTT.

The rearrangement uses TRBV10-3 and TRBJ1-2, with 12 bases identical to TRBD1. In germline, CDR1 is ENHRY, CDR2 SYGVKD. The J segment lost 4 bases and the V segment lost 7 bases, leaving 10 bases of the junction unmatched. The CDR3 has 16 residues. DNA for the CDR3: TGTGCCATCAATTCGGGACAGGGGGCGAATGGCTATGGCTACACCTTC. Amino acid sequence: CAINSGQGANGYGYTF.

CDR3 sequence: CASSYSRYPGGFEQYF. The CDR3 DNA reads as TGTGCCAGCAGTTACTCGAGGTACCCAGGGGGCTTCGAGCAGTACTTC. The rearrangement links TRBV6-5 to TRBJ2-7; TRBD1 aligns across 8 bases. V shed 0 bases and J 6 bases; nucleotides not matched to a gene: 10. This CDR3 spans 16 amino acids. Per the germline V gene, CDR1 is MNHEY and CDR2 is SVGAGI.

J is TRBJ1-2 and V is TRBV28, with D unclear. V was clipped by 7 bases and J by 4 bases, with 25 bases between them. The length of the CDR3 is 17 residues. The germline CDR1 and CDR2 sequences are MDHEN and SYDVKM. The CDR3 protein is CASITLGSSGQTYGYTF. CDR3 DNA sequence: TGTGCCAGCATTACCCTCGGCTCTAGCGGCCAGACCTATGGCTACACCTTC.

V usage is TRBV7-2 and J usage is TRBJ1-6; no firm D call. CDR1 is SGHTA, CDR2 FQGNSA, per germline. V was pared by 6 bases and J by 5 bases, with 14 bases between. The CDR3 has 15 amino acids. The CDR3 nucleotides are TGTGCCAGCAGGCCTCAGGTGCTTAATAATTCACCCCTCCACTTT. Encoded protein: CASRPQVLNNSPLHF.

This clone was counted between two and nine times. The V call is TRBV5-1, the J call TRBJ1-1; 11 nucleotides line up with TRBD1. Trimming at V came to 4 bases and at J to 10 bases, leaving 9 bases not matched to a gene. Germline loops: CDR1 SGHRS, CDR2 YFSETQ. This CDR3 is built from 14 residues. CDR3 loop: CASSAGQGESRAFF. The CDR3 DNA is TGCGCCAGCAGCGCGGGACAGGGGGAGTCGAGAGCTTTCTTT.

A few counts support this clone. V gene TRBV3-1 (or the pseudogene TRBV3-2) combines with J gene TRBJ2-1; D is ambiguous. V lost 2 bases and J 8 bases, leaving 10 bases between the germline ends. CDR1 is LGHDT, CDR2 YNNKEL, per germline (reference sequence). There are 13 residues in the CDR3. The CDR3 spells CASSQNHEHEQFF. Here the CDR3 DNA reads TGTGCCAGCAGCCAAAACCACGAGCATGAGCAGTTCTTC.

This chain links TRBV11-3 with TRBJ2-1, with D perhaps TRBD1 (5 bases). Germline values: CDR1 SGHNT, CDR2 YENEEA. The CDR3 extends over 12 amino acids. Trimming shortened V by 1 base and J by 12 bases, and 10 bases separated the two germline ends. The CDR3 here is CASSLAGLMQFF. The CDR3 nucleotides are TGTGCCAGCAGCTTAGCAGGGTTGATGCAGTTCTTC. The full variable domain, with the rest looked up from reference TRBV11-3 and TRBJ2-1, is EAGVVQSPRYKIIEKKQPVAFWCNPISGHNTLYWYLQNLGQGPELLIRYENEEAVDDSQLPKDRFSAERLKGVDSTLKIQPAELGDSAVYLCASSLAGLMQFFGPGTRLTVL.

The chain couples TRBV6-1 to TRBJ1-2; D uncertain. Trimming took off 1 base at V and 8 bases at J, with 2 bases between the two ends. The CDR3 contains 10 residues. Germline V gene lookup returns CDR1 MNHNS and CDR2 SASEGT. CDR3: CASSEVGYTF. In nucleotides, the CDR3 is TGTGCCAGCAGTGAAGTAGGCTACACCTTC.

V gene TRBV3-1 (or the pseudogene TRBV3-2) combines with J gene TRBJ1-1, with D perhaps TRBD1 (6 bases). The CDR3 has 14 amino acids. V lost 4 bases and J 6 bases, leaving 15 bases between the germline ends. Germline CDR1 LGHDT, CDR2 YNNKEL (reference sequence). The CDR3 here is CASSLGGGRPEAFF. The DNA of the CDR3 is TGTGCCAGCAGCCTTGGGGGGGGGCGGCCTGAAGCTTTCTTT.